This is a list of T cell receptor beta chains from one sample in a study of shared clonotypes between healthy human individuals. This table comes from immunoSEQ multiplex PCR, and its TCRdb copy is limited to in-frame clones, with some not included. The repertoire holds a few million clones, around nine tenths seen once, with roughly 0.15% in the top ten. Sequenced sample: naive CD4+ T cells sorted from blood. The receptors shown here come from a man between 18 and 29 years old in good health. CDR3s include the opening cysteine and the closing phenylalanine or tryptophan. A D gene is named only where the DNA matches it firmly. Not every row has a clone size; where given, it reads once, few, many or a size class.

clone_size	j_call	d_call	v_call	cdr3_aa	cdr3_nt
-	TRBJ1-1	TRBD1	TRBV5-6	CASSLADRGRREAFF	TGTGCCAGCAGCTTGGCGGACAGGGGTCGCCGGGAAGCTTTCTTT
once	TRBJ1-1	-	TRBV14	CASSQVRGTEAFF	TGTGCCAGCAGCCAAGTGCGGGGTACTGAAGCTTTCTTT
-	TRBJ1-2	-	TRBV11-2	CASSISLPTTKNYGYTF	TGTGCCAGCAGTATCAGCCTCCCAACGACAAAGAACTATGGCTACACCTTC
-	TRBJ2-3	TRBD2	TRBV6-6	CASRPSGGTDTQYF	TGTGCCAGCAGGCCTAGCGGGGGCACAGATACGCAGTATTTT
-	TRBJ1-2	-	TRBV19	CASSRDRNYGYTF	TGTGCCAGTAGTCGTGACCGGAACTATGGCTACACCTTC
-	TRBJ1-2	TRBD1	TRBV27	CASSKGTGRPYGYTF	TGTGCCAGCAGCAAAGGGACAGGGAGGCCTTATGGCTACACCTTC
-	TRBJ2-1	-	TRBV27	CASSTLSVHEQFF	TGTGCCAGCAGCACCCTTAGCGTACATGAGCAGTTCTTC
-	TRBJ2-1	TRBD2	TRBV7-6	CASSPGTSGPSSYNEQFF	TGTGCCAGCAGCCCCGGGACTAGCGGGCCTAGCTCCTACAATGAGCAGTTCTTC
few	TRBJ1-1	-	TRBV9	CASSVTVRDTEAFF	TGTGCCAGCAGCGTTACAGTACGAGACACTGAAGCTTTCTTT
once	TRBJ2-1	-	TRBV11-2	CASSSRGYNEQFF	TGTGCCAGCAGCTCCCGAGGGTACAATGAGCAGTTCTTC
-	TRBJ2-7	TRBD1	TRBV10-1	CAIATGGYYEQYF	TGCGCCATCGCGACAGGGGGCTACTACGAGCAGTACTTC
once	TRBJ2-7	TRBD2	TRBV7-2	CASSLRTSGLEQYF	TGTGCCAGCAGCCTCAGGACTAGTGGGTTGGAGCAGTACTTC
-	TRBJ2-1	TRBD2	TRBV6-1	CAIRTSVSYNEQFF	TGTGCCATCCGGACTAGCGTCTCCTACAATGAGCAGTTCTTC
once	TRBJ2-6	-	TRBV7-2	CASSLTAGANVLTF	TGTGCCAGCAGCTTAACGGCTGGGGCCAACGTCCTGACTTTC
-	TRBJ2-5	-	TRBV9	CASSVGWGTQETQYF	TGTGCCAGCAGCGTAGGGTGGGGAACACAAGAGACCCAGTACTTC
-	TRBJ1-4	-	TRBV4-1	CASSQDGGQVDEKLFF	TGCGCCAGCAGCCAAGATGGTGGGCAGGTAGATGAAAAACTGTTTTTT
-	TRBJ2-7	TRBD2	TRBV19	CASSLLGGAPYEQYF	TGTGCCAGTAGTCTTCTGGGAGGGGCCCCTTATGAGCAGTACTTC
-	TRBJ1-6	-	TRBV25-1	CASSTTGSPLHF	TGTGCCAGCAGTACAACAGGATCACCCCTCCACTTT
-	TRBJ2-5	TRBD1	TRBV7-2	CASSLGQGAETQYF	TGTGCCAGCAGCTTGGGACAGGGAGCGGAGACCCAGTACTTC
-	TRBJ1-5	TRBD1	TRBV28	CASCPSGTGFFKESNQPQHF	TGTGCCAGCTGTCCCTCCGGGACAGGGTTTTTTAAGGAAAGCAATCAGCCCCAGCATTTT
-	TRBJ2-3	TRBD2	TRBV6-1	CASSERPSGRGGTDTQYF	TGTGCCAGCAGTGAAAGGCCTAGCGGGAGGGGAGGCACAGATACGCAGTATTTT
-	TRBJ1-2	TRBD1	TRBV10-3	CAISEPAGGDNGYTF	TGTGCCATCAGTGAGCCGGCAGGGGGCGACAATGGCTACACCTTC
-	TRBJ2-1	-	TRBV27	CASSQGALSYNEQFF	TGTGCCAGCAGTCAGGGAGCACTCTCCTACAATGAGCAGTTCTTC
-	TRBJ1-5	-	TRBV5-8	CASSLGQGSNQPQHF	TGTGCCAGCAGCTTGGGTCAGGGGTCAAATCAGCCCCAGCATTTT
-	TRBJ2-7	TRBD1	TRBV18	CASSPRDRGNEQYF	TGTGCCAGCTCACCGCGGGACAGGGGTAATGAGCAGTACTTC
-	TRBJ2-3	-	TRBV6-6	CASSSPASAVDTQYF	TGTGCCAGCAGTTCGCCTGCTAGCGCAGTCGATACGCAGTATTTT
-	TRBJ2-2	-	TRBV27	CASSFWGAGELFF	TGTGCCAGCAGTTTTTGGGGAGCCGGGGAGCTGTTTTTT
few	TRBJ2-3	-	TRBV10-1	CASSDRGTDTQYF	TGCGCCAGCAGTGACAGGGGCACAGATACGCAGTATTTT
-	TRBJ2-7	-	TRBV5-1	CASSFSPGLSYEQYF	TGCGCCAGCAGCTTCTCACCTGGGCTCTCCTACGAGCAGTACTTC
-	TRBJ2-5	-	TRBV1	CTSRRTKRNQETQYF	TGCACCAGCAGGAGGACTAAAAGAAACCAAGAGACCCAGTACTTC
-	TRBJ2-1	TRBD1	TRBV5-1	CASSLVTPGQGHNEQFF	TGCGCCAGCAGCCTAGTAACCCCGGGACAGGGGCACAATGAGCAGTTCTTC
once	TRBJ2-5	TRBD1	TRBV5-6	CASKGTVQETQYF	TGTGCCAGCAAAGGGACAGTCCAAGAGACCCAGTACTTC
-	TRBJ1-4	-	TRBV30	CAWSVGVYRAGEKLFF	TGTGCCTGGAGTGTGGGGGTCTACAGGGCGGGTGAAAAACTGTTTTTT
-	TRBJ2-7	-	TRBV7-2	CASSFPLLGSEQYF	TGTGCCAGCAGCTTCCCCCTTTTGGGGAGCGAGCAGTACTTC